This is a list of T cell receptor beta chains from one sample in a study of T cell clonotyping in hematopoietic cell transplantation. TCRdb's copy holds only in-frame clones and misses some; the assay was immunoSEQ multiplex PCR. The table includes 9,500 to 11,000 clones, 46% detected once. The starting material was PBMCs, obtained 30 days after allogeneic stem cell transplant. These receptors all come from a male patient in his forties or fifties who had an allogeneic stem cell transplant from an unrelated donor, so the T cells may come from the graft donor. Some clones in this sample may be carry-over from other donors' samples. Each CDR3 is given with its conserved first and last residue. The D gene is left open where the match is weak. The size field is filled for only some rows; it gives once, few, many or a size class.

clone_size j_call d_call v_call cdr3_nt cdr3_aa
once TRBJ2-3 TRBD2 TRBV28 TGTGCCAGCAGGGCCGGGGGGAATACGCAGTATTTT CASRAGGNTQYF
NA TRBJ1-5 NA TRBV7-2 TGTGCCAGCAGCTTACAATATAGCAATCAGCCCCAGCATTTT CASSLQYSNQPQHF
NA TRBJ2-7 NA TRBV19 TGTGCCAGCTCGAACAGGGCCTACGAGCAGTACTTC CASSNRAYEQYF
NA TRBJ2-2 TRBD1 TRBV30 TGTGCCTTCTTGTGGACAGGGAGTTCAACCGGGGAGCTGTTTTTT CAFLWTGSSTGELFF
NA TRBJ1-5 TRBD1 TRBV19 TGTGCCAGTAGTCTGCTCGGCGGGACAGGGGGGCCTTGGCAGCCCCAGCATTTT CASSLLGGTGGPWQPQHF
NA TRBJ1-1 NA TRBV29-1 TGCAGCGTTGACAGGGCCACTGAAGCTTTCTTT CSVDRATEAFF
few TRBJ2-5 NA TRBV4-1 TGCGCCAGCAGCCAAGGCCCTAGGCGATTCCAAGAGACCCAGTACTTC CASSQGPRRFQETQYF
NA TRBJ2-5 TRBD2 TRBV4-2 TGTGCCAGCAGCCAAGTCGTGGGGGGGGAACAAGAGACCCAGTACTTC CASSQVVGGEQETQYF
NA TRBJ1-2 NA TRBV19 TGTGCCAGTACCAACTCACCGGCAGGTTATGGCTACACCTTC CASTNSPAGYGYTF
NA TRBJ2-7 TRBD1 TRBV27 TGTGCCAGCCCAAGGGGGCGATTTCACTACGAGCAGTACTTC CASPRGRFHYEQYF
few TRBJ2-1 NA TRBV6-6 TGTGCCAGCAGTAATCAGATGAATGAGCAGTTCTTC CASSNQMNEQFF
NA TRBJ1-1 NA TRBV29-1 TGCAGCGTGTCGACCGCGAACACTGAAGCTTTCTTT CSVSTANTEAFF
NA TRBJ1-2 NA TRBV28 TGTGCCAGCAGCACAGGGCTGAACTATGGCTACACCTTC CASSTGLNYGYTF
NA TRBJ2-3 NA TRBV6-6 TGTGCCAGCAGACTGTCTGGTAGCGGAGATACGCAGTATTTT CASRLSGSGDTQYF
NA TRBJ1-2 TRBD1 TRBV30 TGTGCCGGTCGGGACAGGGTCGGCTACACCTTC CAGRDRVGYTF
NA TRBJ2-2 NA TRBV7-8 TGTGCCAGCAGCTTATCTGCCGCAGGGGGAGGTGTGGGAAACACCGGGGAGCTGTTTTTT CASSLSAAGGGVGNTGELFF
NA TRBJ1-5 NA TRBV30 TGTGCCTGGGCGCGTCAAGGGGGGCCCCAGCATTTT CAWARQGGPQHF
once TRBJ2-7 TRBD1 TRBV6-5 TGTGCCAGCAGCCTGCATGAGGACAGGGGGAGCGAGCAGTACTTC CASSLHEDRGSEQYF
NA TRBJ2-3 TRBD2 TRBV27 TGTGCCAGCAGTCTTAGCGGGAGTGGGACAGATACGCAGTATTTT CASSLSGSGTDTQYF
NA TRBJ1-5 TRBD1 TRBV30 TGTGCCTGGAGTGCGGGACAGGGCCTGGAACAGCCCCAGCATTTT CAWSAGQGLEQPQHF
NA TRBJ2-6 NA TRBV6-1 TGTGCCAGCAGTGAAAGGGTCTCTGGGGCCAACGTCCTGACTTTC CASSERVSGANVLTF
NA TRBJ2-7 NA TRBV13 TGTGCCAGCAGCACTTTCCGGGACCGCTACGAGCAGTACTTC CASSTFRDRYEQYF
NA TRBJ1-4 NA TRBV30 TGTGCCTGGACCCCCAGGGCCTCGGAAAAACTGTTTTTT CAWTPRASEKLFF
NA TRBJ2-5 NA TRBV9 TGTGCCAGCAGCCCTCAAGCCACTGGGAAGACCCAGTACTTC CASSPQATGKTQYF
NA TRBJ2-7 NA TRBV4-1 TGCGCCAGCAGCCTTGACCGGACAGCTTACGAGCAGTACTTC CASSLDRTAYEQYF
NA TRBJ2-3 NA TRBV6-1 TGTGCCAGCAGTGAAAGGGGGGCCGGGACCATAAAGGGAGATACGCAGTATTTT CASSERGAGTIKGDTQYF
NA TRBJ2-7 TRBD2 TRBV29-1 TGCAGCGTCCGTTCTGCGGGAGGGCCCTACGAGCAGTACTTC CSVRSAGGPYEQYF
few TRBJ2-1 NA TRBV6-5 TGTGCCAGCAGTTACGGGGGACCAACAAATGAGCAGTTCTTC CASSYGGPTNEQFF
NA TRBJ1-2 NA TRBV27 TGTGCCAGCAGTGGGAGCGGGGCCTATGGCTACACCTTC CASSGSGAYGYTF
NA TRBJ1-3 NA TRBV6-5 TGTGCCAGCAGATCGCAAAGGGGGGATGGAAACACCATATATTTT CASRSQRGDGNTIYF
NA TRBJ2-1 TRBD2 TRBV7-9 TGTGCCAGCAGCCGTGGAAGCGGGGGGAACAATGAGCAGTTCTTC CASSRGSGGNNEQFF
NA TRBJ2-3 TRBD1 TRBV7-6 TGTGCCAGCAGCCCTAGGCGGGGACAGGCCACAGATACGCAGTATTTT CASSPRRGQATDTQYF
once TRBJ1-5 NA TRBV6-6 TGTGCCAGCAGTTACTCGAGAGTCCCGGGGCACCCCCAGCATTTT CASSYSRVPGHPQHF
NA TRBJ2-3 NA TRBV19 TGTGCCAGCGCCGAGATGGATACGCAGTATTTT CASAEMDTQYF
NA TRBJ1-5 NA TRBV6-5 TGTGCCAGCAGTTCCCCCAGGAGCAATCAGCCCCAGCATTTT CASSSPRSNQPQHF
NA TRBJ2-7 NA TRBV30 TGTGCCTGGACCCATGGGGGCTACGAGCAGTACTTC CAWTHGGYEQYF
NA TRBJ1-1 NA TRBV6-6 TGTGCCAGCAGTTACCCCCCTGGATACACTGAGGCTTTCTTT CASSYPPGYTEAFF
few TRBJ1-1 TRBD1 TRBV5-1 TGCGCCAGCAGCCCCGCGGGACAGGGTGGGAGCTCTGAAGCTTTCTTT CASSPAGQGGSSEAFF
once TRBJ2-7 NA TRBV25-1 TGTGCCAGCAGTGGGGTGGGGGCCTTCTCCTCCGAGCAGTACTTC CASSGVGAFSSEQYF
few TRBJ2-1 TRBD1 TRBV4-1 TGCGCCAGCAGCCAAGACCTGGGGCAGGGGGATGAGCAGTTCTTC CASSQDLGQGDEQFF
NA TRBJ1-1 NA TRBV29-1 TGCAGCGCGCGATACGGGGAGGGACCGAACACTGAAGCTTTCTTT CSARYGEGPNTEAFF
NA TRBJ2-3 NA TRBV29-1 TGCAGCGTTGAAGTTCGGGCCCCTAGCACAGATACGCAGTATTTT CSVEVRAPSTDTQYF
NA TRBJ1-2 TRBD1 TRBV28 TGTGCCAGCAGTACGACAGGGGAGGTAAAAGGCTACACCTTC CASSTTGEVKGYTF
NA TRBJ1-6 NA TRBV5-8 TGTGCCAGCAGCTTGTGGGGGGAGCTCCTCCACTTT CASSLWGELLHF
NA TRBJ1-6 TRBD1 TRBV30 TGTGCCTGGAGTGTACGGCCGGGGACAGGGGGCTTCCTCTATAATTCACCCCTCCACTTT CAWSVRPGTGGFLYNSPLHF
NA TRBJ2-3 TRBD2 TRBV4-1 TGCGCCAGCAGCCTTCCCGGGACTAGCGGGAGGGCCGGACATCCAGATACGCAGTATTTT CASSLPGTSGRAGHPDTQYF
NA TRBJ1-3 NA TRBV30 TGTGCCTGGGAATCTGGAAACACCATATATTTT CAWESGNTIYF
few TRBJ1-5 NA TRBV30 TGTGCCTGGAGTGATAGGAGGGGAGGCGGCAATCAGCCCCAGCATTTT CAWSDRRGGGNQPQHF
NA TRBJ1-5 NA TRBV2 TGTGCCAGCAGTGAAGCAGGGCGGGTCCAGCCCCAGCATTTT CASSEAGRVQPQHF
NA TRBJ1-6 NA TRBV4-3 TGCGCCAGCAGCCAAGATGGGGCAGGGTATTCACCCCTCCACTTT CASSQDGAGYSPLHF
NA TRBJ1-5 NA TRBV29-1 TGCAGCGTGAGTCGGGAGATCAATCAGCCCCAGCATTTT CSVSREINQPQHF
few TRBJ1-1 NA TRBV30 TGTGCCTGGAGCCTTGACGGGACCACTGAAGCTTTCTTT CAWSLDGTTEAFF
few TRBJ1-1 TRBD1 TRBV4-3 TGCGCCAGCAGTTCCGGACAGGGAGGAGCTTTCTTT CASSSGQGGAFF